The 17 T cell receptor beta chains in this list originate from one sample, sequenced in a study of cytomegalovirus exposure and HLA in healthy donors. The PCR was carried out with 60 Vbeta primers and 13 Jbeta primers. Generated by immunoSEQ multiplex PCR, the TCRdb table keeps only in-frame clones and is missing some. Found here are some 130,000 clones, under 85% of them singletons; the top ten hold approximately 4.5%. The sequenced sample consisted of PBMCs. These receptors all stem from a male donor in good health and CMV-seropositive.

The rearrangement links TRBV28 to TRBJ2-2; 10 positions agree with TRBD2. This CDR3 comprises 15 residues. CDR1 and CDR2 from the germline V gene are MDHEN and SYDVKM. The V gene end was trimmed by 4 bases and the J gene end by 5 bases; junction bases not matched to a gene: 4. CDR3 nucleotide sequence: TGTGCCAGCAGTTCTAGCGGGAGTTGGACCGGGGAGCTGTTTTTT. Translation: CASSSSGSWTGELFF.

V usage is TRBV27 and J usage is TRBJ1-4; no firm D call. Trimming took off 7 bases at V and 9 bases at J, with 18 bases between the two ends. The CDR3 is made up of 14 amino acids. Germline V gene sequence: CDR1 MNHEY, CDR2 SMNVEV (reference sequence). CDR3 sequence (DNA): TGTGCCAGCAAAATTCAGAACTCAGGTCAAAAACTGTTTTTT. It specifies CASKIQNSGQKLFF.

A word on this clone: At one of its ends the junction is not consistent with the germline gene, which may arise from a read error. The chain joins TRBV7-2 to TRBJ2-6; D possibly corresponds to TRBD1 (6 bases). This CDR3 comprises 16 residues. Germline values: CDR1 SGHTA, CDR2 FQGNSA. CDR3 DNA: TGTGCCAGCAGCTTATTGGGACATGCTGGGGCCAACGGCCTGACTTTC. This translates into CASSLLGHAGANGLTF.

The CDR3 nucleotides read TGTGCCAGCAGTCCCCGGACAGGGATTGAGACCCAGTACTTC. Encoded protein: CASSPRTGIETQYF. The chain links TRBV27 to TRBJ2-5; 8 nucleotides match TRBD1. J lost 5 bases, V lost 5 bases, and 7 bases had no gene match. The germline CDR1 and CDR2 sequences are MNHEY and SMNVEV (reference sequence). This CDR3 has 14 amino acids.

The V and J genes are TRBV6-5 and TRBJ2-2; D might be TRBD1 (6 bases). V lost 7 bases and J lost 6, with 12 bases in between. The CDR3 has 13 residues. CDR1 and CDR2 from the germline V gene are MNHEY and SVGAGI. The CDR3 protein is CASKAGDPGELFF. DNA for the CDR3: TGTGCCAGCAAAGCAGGGGACCCCGGGGAGCTGTTTTTT.

This chain uses TRBV28 with TRBJ2-2, with a tentative D call TRBD1 (5 bases). CDR3 size: 16 residues. Trimming stripped 2 bases from V and 3 bases from J, with 13 bases between. Germline-derived CDR1 and CDR2 are MDHEN and SYDVKM. Here the CDR3 reads CASSLRWKGDTGELFF. The CDR3 nucleotides are TGTGCCAGCAGTTTACGTTGGAAAGGGGACACCGGGGAGCTGTTTTTT.

This chain joins TRBV28 and TRBJ1-2; weak D call: TRBD1 (5 bases). The CDR3 extends over 13 amino acids. In germline, CDR1 is MDHEN, CDR2 SYDVKM. V lost 3 bases, J lost 6 bases, and 11 bases lay in between. The DNA for the CDR3 is TGTGCCAGCAGTTTGGTGGGGCAGCATGGCTACACCTTC. Translation gives CASSLVGQHGYTF.

This clone was recorded once. The chain has TRBV28 and TRBJ2-1; possible D gene TRBD1, 8 bases. From germline, CDR1 is MDHEN and CDR2 SYDVKM. This CDR3 is built from 15 residues. V lost 4 bases, J lost 8 bases, and 18 bases lay in between. CDR3 amino acids: CASSSHGTGGDEQFF. The CDR3, as DNA: TGTGCCAGCAGTTCCCACGGAACAGGGGGGGATGAGCAGTTCTTC.

This chain joins TRBV30 and TRBJ1-5; TRBD1 might be the D (6 bases). With 0 bases removed from V and 7 bases from J, the gap between germline ends came to 16 bases. The germline V gene encodes CDR1 GTSNPN and CDR2 SVGIG (reference sequence). The length of the CDR3 is 15 residues. The CDR3 is CAWSVGAQGSQPQHF. Written as DNA, the CDR3 is TGTGCCTGGAGTGTAGGGGCTCAGGGGTCGCAGCCCCAGCATTTT.

With respect to this clone: At one end the junction does not follow the germline gene, possibly because of a read error. The chain combines TRBV6-4 with TRBJ2-7, with 10 bases aligning to TRBD1. This CDR3 is 16 amino acids long. Germline V CDR1 and CDR2: MRHNA, SNTAGT. CDR3 in DNA: TGTGCCAGCAGTGACTCGAGACAGGGGGCATCCTCCGAGCAGTACTTC. This translates into CASSDSRQGASSEQYF.

V and J are TRBV14 and TRBJ1-1; D is unclear. Germline values: CDR1 SGHDN, CDR2 FVKESK. The CDR3 runs 13 residues. V was shortened by 2 bases and J by 6 bases, with 10 bases between the two germline ends. The CDR3 is CASSQLVSAEAFF. The DNA for the CDR3 is TGTGCCAGCAGCCAACTCGTCTCCGCTGAAGCTTTCTTT.

The J gene is TRBJ2-2, the V gene TRBV19; D is undetermined. Germline V gene sequence: CDR1 LNHDA, CDR2 SQIVND (reference sequence). Trimming pared 3 bases from V and 1 base from J, leaving 9 bases between. CDR3 length equals 15 residues. The CDR3 protein is CASSMRLGNTGELFF. Written as DNA, the CDR3 is TGTGCCAGTAGTATGAGACTGGGGAACACCGGGGAGCTGTTTTTT.

The chain has TRBV27 and TRBJ2-7; D is ambiguous. The CDR3 covers 13 residues. V was pared by 2 bases and J by 3 bases, with 8 bases between. From germline, CDR1 is MNHEY and CDR2 SMNVEV (reference sequence). For the CDR3, the DNA is TGTGCCAGCAGTTTAGGATCGGGCTACGAGCAGTACTTC. Its protein product is CASSLGSGYEQYF.

The chain uses TRBV6-5 and TRBJ2-5, with 8 bases aligning to TRBD2. The DNA end is more similar to TRBJ2-7, so the J call may be wrong. CDR1 is MNHEY and CDR2 is SVGAGI in the germline V gene. The length of the CDR3 is 15 residues. CDR3 DNA: TGTGCCAGCAGTTCCGACCGGGGGGGTGGGCGCGAGCAGTACTTC. Translation: CASSSDRGGGREQYF.

This clone was detected only once. The V and J genes are TRBV28 and TRBJ1-2; TRBD1 is a possible D gene (5 bases). Per the germline V gene, CDR1 is MDHEN and CDR2 is SYDVKM. Trimming took 3 bases from V and 3 from J, leaving 14 bases between them. The CDR3 length is 15 residues. CDR3 sequence (DNA): TGTGCCAGCAGTTTCATGGGGGAGGTTGACTATGGCTACACCTTC. This encodes CASSFMGEVDYGYTF.

The rearrangement joins TRBV7-9 to TRBJ1-4, with no clear D. CDR3 length: 14 amino acids. Trimming cost V 5 bases and J 0 bases, with 7 bases left between them. Germline-derived CDR1 and CDR2 are SEHNR and FQNEAQ (reference sequence). CDR3 sequence reads: CASSPGTTNEKLFF. In DNA form, the CDR3 reads TGTGCCAGCAGCCCGGGAACAACTAATGAAAAACTGTTTTTT.

This rearrangement joins TRBV7-7 to TRBJ2-3; no definite D call. The ends were cut back, 5 bases at V and 2 bases at J, with 11 bases in the middle. From germline, CDR1 is SSHAT and CDR2 FNYEAQ (reference sequence). This CDR3 is built from 14 residues. The CDR3 sequence is CASSTDFFTDTQYF. The CDR3 DNA is TGTGCCAGCAGCACCGACTTTTTCACAGATACGCAGTATTTT.